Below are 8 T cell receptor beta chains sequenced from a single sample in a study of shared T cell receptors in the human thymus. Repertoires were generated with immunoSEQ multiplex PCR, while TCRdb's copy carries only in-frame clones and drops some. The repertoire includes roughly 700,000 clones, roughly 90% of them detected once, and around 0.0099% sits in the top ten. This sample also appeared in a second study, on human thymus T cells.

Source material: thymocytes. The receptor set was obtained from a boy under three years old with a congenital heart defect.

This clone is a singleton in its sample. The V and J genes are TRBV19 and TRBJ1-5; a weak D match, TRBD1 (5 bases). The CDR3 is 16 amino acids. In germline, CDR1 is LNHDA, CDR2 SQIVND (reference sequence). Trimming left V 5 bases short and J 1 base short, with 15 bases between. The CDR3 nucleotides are TGTGCCAGTAGTCCGTACAAGGGGCGAAGCAATCAGCCCCAGCATTTT. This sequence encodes CASSPYKGRSNQPQHF.

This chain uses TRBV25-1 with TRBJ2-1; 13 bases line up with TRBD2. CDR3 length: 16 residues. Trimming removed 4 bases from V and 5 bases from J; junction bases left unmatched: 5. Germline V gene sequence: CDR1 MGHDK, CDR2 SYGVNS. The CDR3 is CASSAPGLAGDNEQFF. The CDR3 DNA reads TGTGCCAGCAGTGCTCCAGGACTAGCGGGAGACAATGAGCAGTTCTTC.

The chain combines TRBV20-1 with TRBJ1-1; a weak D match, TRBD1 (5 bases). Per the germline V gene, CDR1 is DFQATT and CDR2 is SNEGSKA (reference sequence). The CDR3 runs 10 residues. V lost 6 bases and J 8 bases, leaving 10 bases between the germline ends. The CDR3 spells CSAEEGEAFF. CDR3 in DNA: TGCAGTGCGGAGGAGGGGGAAGCTTTCTTT.

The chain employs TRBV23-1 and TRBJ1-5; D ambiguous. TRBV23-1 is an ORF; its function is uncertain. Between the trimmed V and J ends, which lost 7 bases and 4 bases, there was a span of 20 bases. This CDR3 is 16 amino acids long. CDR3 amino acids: CASTDTQTSRNQPQHF. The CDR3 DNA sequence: TGCGCCAGCACCGATACGCAGACCTCGAGGAATCAGCCCCAGCATTTT.

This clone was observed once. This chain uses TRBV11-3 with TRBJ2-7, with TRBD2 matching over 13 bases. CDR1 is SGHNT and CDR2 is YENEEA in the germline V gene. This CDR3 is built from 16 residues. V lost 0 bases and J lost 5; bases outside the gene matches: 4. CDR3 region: CASSLDGTSGNHEQYF. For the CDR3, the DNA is TGTGCCAGCAGCTTAGACGGGACTAGCGGGAACCACGAGCAGTACTTC.

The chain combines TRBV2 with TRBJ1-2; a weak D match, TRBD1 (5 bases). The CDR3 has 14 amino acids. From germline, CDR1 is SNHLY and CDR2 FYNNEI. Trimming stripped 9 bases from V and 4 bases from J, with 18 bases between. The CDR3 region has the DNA TGTGCCAGTGGGCGCGGGACTCCTATCTATGGCTACACCTTC. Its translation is CASGRGTPIYGYTF.

The CDR3: CATSRGGTSGIYTGELFF. Written as DNA, the CDR3 is TGTGCCACCAGCAGAGGTGGGACTAGCGGGATATACACCGGGGAGCTGTTTTTT. The gene calls are TRBV15 and TRBJ2-2, with 13 nucleotides matching TRBD2. V was clipped by 1 base and J by 3 bases; unmatched bases: 5. Per the germline V gene, CDR1 is LNHNV and CDR2 is YYDKDF (reference sequence). This CDR3 contains 18 residues.

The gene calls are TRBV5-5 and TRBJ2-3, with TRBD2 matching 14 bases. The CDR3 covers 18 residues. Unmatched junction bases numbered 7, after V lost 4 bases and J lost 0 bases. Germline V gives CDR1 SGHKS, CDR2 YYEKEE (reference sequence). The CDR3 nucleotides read TGTGCCAGCAGCACCGGGACTAGCGGGGGCACTAGCACAGATACGCAGTATTTT. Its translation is CASSTGTSGGTSTDTQYF.